These 22 T cell receptor beta chains originate from one sample sequenced in a study of blood T cell repertoires in COVID-19. Here immunoSEQ multiplex PCR was the method, and the copy in TCRdb shows in-frame clones only, minus some. In the table there are some 100,000 clones, over 75% of which are singletons. The sample was peripheral blood. The receptors here all came from a human donor in a cohort sampled during active COVID-19.

V and J are TRBV15 and TRBJ2-1, with TRBD1 as a possible D gene (5 bases). Germline V gene lookup returns CDR1 LNHNV and CDR2 YYDKDF (reference sequence). The CDR3 has 16 amino acids. Between the trimmed V and J ends, which lost 1 base and 2 bases, there was a span of 12 bases. Written as DNA, the CDR3 is TGTGCCACCAGCAGAGTTGCAGGGAAGACCTACAATGAGCAGTTCTTC. Translating it yields CATSRVAGKTYNEQFF.

This rearrangement joins TRBV7-9 to TRBJ2-6; no reliable D call. V lost 5 bases to trimming and J lost 2 bases, with 19 bases between them. Germline V gene data show CDR1 as SEHNR and CDR2 as FQNEAQ (reference sequence). This CDR3 contains 18 residues. DNA of the CDR3: TGTGCCAGCAGCCCCCCGTTCCCCTATCCCCCTGGGGCCAACGTCCTGACTTTC. Its protein product is CASSPPFPYPPGANVLTF.

The V call is TRBV18, the J call TRBJ1-5; D perhaps matches TRBD1 (6 bases). Germline V gene sequence: CDR1 KGHSH, CDR2 LQKENI. The V and J ends lost 4 bases and 7 bases respectively, with 11 bases between them. The CDR3 totals 13 residues. DNA of the CDR3: TGTGCCAGCTCACTATCCGGACAGCAGCCCCAGCATTTT. Its protein product is CASSLSGQQPQHF.

This clone was seen once. This chain connects TRBV5-1 to TRBJ1-4; D may be TRBD1 (5 bases). The germline CDR1 and CDR2 sequences are SGHRS and YFSETQ. This CDR3 spans 15 amino acids. V gave up 0 bases and J gave up 5 bases, with 11 bases separating them. Written as DNA, the CDR3 is TGCGCCAGCAGCTTGGGGGCAGGGTACAATGAAAAACTGTTTTTT. Translated, it gives CASSLGAGYNEKLFF. Together with reference TRBV5-1 and TRBJ1-4, the CDR3 gives the full variable domain: KAGVTQTPRYLIKTRGQQVTLSCSPISGHRSVSWYQQTPGQGLQFLFEYFSETQRNKGNFPGRFSGRQFSNSRSEMNVSTLELGDSALYLCASSLGAGYNEKLFFGSGTQLSVL.

The chain employs TRBV19 and TRBJ2-3, with D possibly TRBD2 on 6 matching bases. There are 17 residues in the CDR3. Germline assignment: CDR1 LNHDA and CDR2 SQIVND (reference sequence). V lost 3 bases and J lost 2, with 18 bases in between. The CDR3, as DNA: TGTGCCAGTAGTATGCGGTCCCGCGGGGAAGTCACAGATACGCAGTATTTT. It specifies CASSMRSRGEVTDTQYF.

The chain links TRBV29-1 to TRBJ2-3; 8 nucleotides agree with TRBD1. V trimming: 7 bases; J trimming: 3 bases; junction bases outside the gene matches: 3. CDR3 length: 12 amino acids. Germline V gives CDR1 SQVTM, CDR2 ANQGSEA. Here the CDR3 reads CSADRGTDTQYF. CDR3 DNA: TGCAGCGCCGACAGGGGAACAGATACGCAGTATTTT.

This clone was observed once. V gene TRBV7-2 combines with J gene TRBJ2-3, with TRBD2 identical over 8 bases. Germline assignment: CDR1 SGHTA and CDR2 FQGNSA. The CDR3 spans 14 residues. Trimming took 5 bases from V and 8 from J; bases not matched to a gene: 9. The CDR3 here is CASSPGGVGVTQYF. In DNA, the CDR3 is TGTGCCAGCAGCCCCGGGGGGGTGGGGGTTACGCAGTATTTT.

This clone appeared a few times. The V and J genes are TRBV5-5 and TRBJ2-7; maybe TRBD1 (5 bases). Trimming removed 0 bases at V and 9 bases at J, with 10 bases between. Per germline, CDR1 SGHKS and CDR2 YYEKEE (reference sequence). CDR3 length: 12 amino acids. In DNA, the CDR3 is TGTGCCAGCAGCTTGGGTCGCCAGGGGCAGTACTTC. Its translation: CASSLGRQGQYF.

The chain has TRBV10-3 and TRBJ1-5; no reliable D call. V was cut by 10 bases and J by 9 bases, with 22 bases left in between. CDR1 and CDR2 (germline): ENHRY, SYGVKD. This CDR3 contains 14 residues. CDR3 bases: TGTGCCACGACAACGAGCGGCTCGGTAAGGCCCCAGCATTTT. Translating gives CATTTSGSVRPQHF.

This clone was observed a single time. V gene TRBV20-1 combines with J gene TRBJ2-7; D is unclear. V dropped 4 bases and J dropped 2 bases, with 6 bases sitting between them. Germline V gene data show CDR1 as DFQATT and CDR2 as SNEGSKA (reference sequence). This CDR3 contains 11 residues. The CDR3 loop is CSAKRAYEQYF. CDR3 nucleotides: TGCAGTGCTAAACGGGCCTACGAGCAGTACTTC.

This sequence joins TRBV5-4 and TRBJ1-6; D is ambiguous. V lost 1 base and J 6 bases, leaving 2 bases between the germline ends. The CDR3 spans 12 residues. Germline loops: CDR1 SGHNT, CDR2 YYREEE (reference sequence). CDR3 region: CASSLRNSPLHF. The CDR3 DNA sequence: TGTGCCAGCAGCTTGCGTAATTCACCCCTCCACTTT. The variable domain in full, completed from reference TRBV5-4 and TRBJ1-6, reads ETGVTQSPTHLIKTRGQQVTLRCSSQSGHNTVSWYQQALGQGPQFIFQYYREEENGRGNFPPRFSGLQFPNYSSELNVNALELDDSALYLCASSLRNSPLHFGNGTRLTVT.

This clone was seen a single time. The J gene is TRBJ2-7, the V gene TRBV5-6; D is possibly TRBD2 (7 bases). V gave up 3 bases and J gave up 3 bases, with 13 bases separating them. CDR1 and CDR2 (germline): SGHDT, YYEEEE. This CDR3 spans 14 amino acids. DNA of the CDR3: TGTGCCAGCAGCTCGGGACTACAGGGCTACGAGCAGTACTTC. Translation: CASSSGLQGYEQYF. Looking up the rest from reference TRBV5-6 and TRBJ2-7 gives the full variable domain: DAGVTQSPTHLIKTRGQQVTLRCSPKSGHDTVSWYQQALGQGPQFIFQYYEEEERQRGNFPDRFSGHQFPNYSSELNVNALLLGDSALYLCASSSGLQGYEQYFGPGTRLTVT.

The chain couples TRBV25-1 to TRBJ2-1; no definite D call. With 1 base removed from V and 7 bases from J, the gap between germline ends came to 11 bases. Germline CDR1 reads MGHDK; CDR2 reads SYGVNS. This CDR3 has 14 residues. In nucleotides, the CDR3 is TGTGCCAGCAGTGAATCAGGCCCCTCGAATGAGCAGTTCTTC. The encoded protein is CASSESGPSNEQFF.

J is TRBJ1-5 and V is TRBV19, with TRBD1 matching 10 bases. CDR3 length: 16 residues. The germline V gene encodes CDR1 LNHDA and CDR2 SQIVND (reference sequence). With 6 bases clipped from V and 1 base from J, the junction kept 6 bases outside the gene matches. The CDR3 spells CASRGTGAWSNQPQHF. The CDR3 nucleotides are TGTGCCAGTAGAGGGACAGGGGCTTGGAGCAATCAGCCCCAGCATTTT.

In this sample, this clone turned up a few times. The chain recombines TRBV6-1 with TRBJ2-3; 11 bases map to TRBD2. Germline V lookup: CDR1 MNHNS, CDR2 SASEGT. Unmatched junction bases numbered 17, after V lost 4 bases and J lost 2 bases. CDR3 length: 20 residues. CDR3 amino acids: CASSGETSGTTPLYTDTQYF. CDR3 DNA sequence: TGTGCCAGCAGTGGAGAGACTAGCGGGACAACTCCTCTCTACACAGATACGCAGTATTTT.

The chain recombines TRBV6-2 or TRBV6-3 with TRBJ2-5; TRBD1 matches at 9 bases. The V gene's germline CDR1 is MNHEY and CDR2 SVGEGT. The CDR3 length is 21 residues. Trimming cost V 0 bases and J 1 base; bases outside gene matches: 18. CDR3 protein: CASSYSRTGDPRDRTQETQYF. The CDR3 coding sequence is TGTGCCAGCAGTTACTCTAGGACAGGGGACCCAAGAGACCGGACCCAAGAGACCCAGTACTTC.

The J gene is TRBJ1-1, the V gene TRBV10-3; the D gene is possibly TRBD1 (6 bases). This CDR3 spans 15 amino acids. Germline loops: CDR1 ENHRY, CDR2 SYGVKD. V was shortened by 6 bases and J by 8 bases, with 22 bases between the two germline ends. This CDR3 is CAISPTVVGGLEAFF. CDR3 coding DNA: TGTGCCATCAGCCCTACTGTGGTCGGGGGGCTAGAAGCTTTCTTT.

The chain joins TRBV19 to TRBJ1-5, with D unclear. V shed 8 bases and J shed 7 bases, with 24 bases lying between them. There are 16 residues in the CDR3. Germline V CDR1 and CDR2: LNHDA, SQIVND (reference sequence). The CDR3 is CASFSGNGPGRQPQHF. The CDR3 nucleotides read TGTGCCAGTTTCTCTGGTAACGGACCTGGGAGGCAGCCCCAGCATTTT.

The chain couples TRBV29-1 to TRBJ1-5, with TRBD1 matching over 9 bases. The CDR3 sequence is 13 residues long. The V gene end was trimmed by 3 bases and the J gene end by 6 bases; junction bases not matched to a gene: 3. Germline V gene lookup returns CDR1 SQVTM and CDR2 ANQGSEA. The CDR3 sequence is CSVDLGQGQPQHF. The CDR3 nucleotides read TGCAGCGTTGATCTGGGACAGGGTCAGCCCCAGCATTTT.

The rearrangement uses TRBV19 and TRBJ2-1; TRBD2 aligns across 10 bases. This CDR3 has 17 residues. V lost 6 bases and J lost 4; bases outside the gene matches: 12. Germline CDR1 reads LNHDA; CDR2 reads SQIVND (reference sequence). The chain's CDR3 is CASSGGTWTSGYNEQFF. CDR3 nucleotides: TGTGCCAGTAGCGGAGGGACGTGGACTAGCGGATACAATGAGCAGTTCTTC.

The CDR3 region has the DNA TGTGCCTGGAGTGTAAAAGAACGGGGCACCGGGGAGCTGTTTTTT. Translating gives CAWSVKERGTGELFF. The chain has TRBV30 and TRBJ2-2, with a weak D call TRBD2 (5 bases). Germline V gene data show CDR1 as GTSNPN and CDR2 as SVGIG (reference sequence). V was pared by 0 bases and J by 4 bases, with 12 bases between. This CDR3 comprises 15 residues.

V is TRBV7-2 and J is TRBJ2-7, with D perhaps TRBD2 (6 bases). This CDR3 has 13 amino acids. Trimming took off 4 bases at V and 3 bases at J, with 10 bases between the two ends. Germline V gene data show CDR1 as SGHTA and CDR2 as FQGNSA. Here the CDR3 DNA reads TGTGCCAGCAGCTCCCGACTAGACTACGAGCAGTACTTC. Translated, it gives CASSSRLDYEQYF. The full variable domain, with the rest looked up from reference TRBV7-2 and TRBJ2-7, is GAGVSQSPSNKVTEKGKDVELRCDPISGHTALYWYRQSLGQGLEFLIYFQGNSAPDKSGLPSDRFSAERTGGSVSTLTIQRTQQEDSAVYLCASSSRLDYEQYFGPGTRLTVT.